These 32 T cell receptor beta chains were all obtained from the same sample, sequenced in a study of T-cell memory formation after mild COVID-19. TCRdb redid the calling of the 5' RACE reads with MiXCR, one entry per CDR3 protein. Of some 600,000 distinct CDR3 sequences listed, roughly a sixth were seen once; the top ten hold just over 8%. Source material: PBMCs or a T cell subset sorted from them (not recorded which). The receptors derive from an adult woman who had mild COVID-19 (a few samples of this study predate the infection). Cell type and time point are not known.

This clonotype was detected a few times. This chain connects TRBV5-1 to TRBJ2-3; tentatively, D is TRBD1 (5 bases). CDR3 size: 15 residues. Germline CDR1 SGHRS, CDR2 YFSETQ. Trimming cost V 4 bases and J 5 bases, with 17 bases left between them. The CDR3 region has the DNA TGCGCCAGCAGCCTGTTAGGGGCCCGAGGAGATACGCAGTATTTT. It translates to CASSLLGARGDTQYF.

The chain uses TRBV3-1 and TRBJ2-5, with D possibly being TRBD1 (6 bases). Deletions cut 1 base from V and 5 bases from J, with 23 bases between. The CDR3 is made up of 18 amino acids. The germline V gene has CDR1 LGHDT and CDR2 YNNKEL (reference sequence). The CDR3 coding sequence is TGTGCCAGCAGCCAAGTTGGTCTGAGGGACATCAGAAGGGAGACCCAGTACTTC. Protein product: CASSQVGLRDIRRETQYF.

In this sample, this clonotype turned up a few times. The rearrangement uses TRBV29-1 and TRBJ2-1, with D possibly called TRBD1 or TRBD2 (5 bases each). CDR1 and CDR2 (germline): SQVTM, ANQGSEA. The CDR3 is made up of 15 amino acids. V shed 1 base and J shed 0 bases, with 10 bases lying between them. The CDR3 coding sequence is TGCAGCGTTGAAGGGGGCGGGCTCTCCTACAATGAGCAGTTCTTC. Its protein product is CSVEGGGLSYNEQFF.

This chain uses TRBV12-3 or TRBV12-4 with TRBJ2-7; D unresolved. This CDR3 is 12 amino acids long. Deletions cut 1 base from V and 6 bases from J, with 7 bases between. DNA of the CDR3: TGTGCCAGCAGTTTAGACTTGGGCGAGCAGTACTTC. It codes for CASSLDLGEQYF.

The DNA of the CDR3 is TGTGCCAGCAGTTATCAGGGGGCATACGAGCAGTACTTC. It yields the protein CASSYQGAYEQYF. The chain uses TRBV28 and TRBJ2-7, with TRBD1 matching over 8 bases. The CDR3 runs to 13 residues. In germline, CDR1 is MDHEN, CDR2 SYDVKM. Unmatched junction bases numbered 3, after V lost 4 bases and J lost 4 bases. Full variable domain (missing parts from reference TRBV28 and TRBJ2-7): DVKVTQSSRYLVKRTGEKVFLECVQDMDHENMFWYRQDPGLGLRLIYFSYDVKMKEKGDIPEGYSVSREKKERFSLILESASTNQTSMYLCASSYQGAYEQYFGPGTRLTVT.

This clonotype has a handful of counts. The chain uses TRBV28 and TRBJ2-3; 10 bases match TRBD2. The ends lost 6 bases at V and 0 bases at J; junction bases unmatched: 18. The CDR3 sequence is 20 residues long. From germline, CDR1 is MDHEN and CDR2 SYDVKM. CDR3 in amino acids: CASSPLGLASGGDSTDTQYF. The DNA for the CDR3 is TGTGCCAGCAGCCCTTTAGGTTTAGCTAGCGGGGGAGATAGCACAGATACGCAGTATTTT.

This clonotype showed up just a few times. The chain links TRBV4-1 to TRBJ1-1; no firm D call. Germline values: CDR1 MGHRA, CDR2 YSYEKL. The CDR3 consists of 14 residues. V was shortened by 5 bases and J by 9 bases, with 19 bases between the two germline ends. CDR3 bases: TGCGCCAGCAGCAATACATTGGGCACTTTGAAAGCTTTCTTT. Protein: CASSNTLGTLKAFF.

This clonotype was detected only a few times. The genes are TRBV28 and TRBJ2-5; TRBD1 matches 8 bases. The CDR3 spans 15 residues. The germline gives CDR1 MDHEN, CDR2 SYDVKM. V trimming: 5 bases; J trimming: 2 bases; junction bases outside the gene matches: 7. CDR3 sequence reads: CASSPYRGRQETQYF. The CDR3 DNA is TGTGCCAGCAGTCCATACAGGGGGAGGCAAGAGACCCAGTACTTC.

Written as DNA, the CDR3 is TGTGCCAGCAGTTTCTCCACGGACTATAATTCACCCCTCCACTTT. The encoded protein is CASSFSTDYNSPLHF. This rearrangement joins TRBV6-5 to TRBJ1-6; D ambiguous. The ends were cut back, 4 bases at V and 3 bases at J, with 10 bases in the middle. From germline, CDR1 is MNHEY and CDR2 SVGAGI. This CDR3 is built from 15 residues.

This clonotype showed up many times. The genes are TRBV20-1 and TRBJ2-3; 9 nucleotides match TRBD2. Trimming at V came to 6 bases and at J to 2 bases, leaving 6 bases not matched to a gene. Looked up from germline, CDR1 is DFQATT and CDR2 is SNEGSKA (reference sequence). This CDR3 is built from 14 residues. For the CDR3, the DNA is TGCAGTGCAAAGACTAGCGGCTCCACAGATACGCAGTATTTT. Translation: CSAKTSGSTDTQYF.

The V gene is TRBV7-2, the J gene TRBJ2-3; D may be TRBD1 (6 bases). V lost 5 bases, J lost 2 bases, and 14 bases lay in between. The CDR3 totals 15 residues. Germline V gene sequence: CDR1 SGHTA, CDR2 FQGNSA. The CDR3 protein is CASSAPGAYTDTQYF. CDR3 DNA sequence: TGTGCCAGCAGCGCCCCAGGGGCCTACACAGATACGCAGTATTTT. Together with reference TRBV7-2 and TRBJ2-3, the CDR3 gives the full variable domain: GAGVSQSPSNKVTEKGKDVELRCDPISGHTALYWYRQSLGQGLEFLIYFQGNSAPDKSGLPSDRFSAERTGGSVSTLTIQRTQQEDSAVYLCASSAPGAYTDTQYFGPGTRLTVL.

The chain recombines TRBV14 with TRBJ2-2, with TRBD2 matching over 14 bases. Germline V gene data show CDR1 as SGHDN and CDR2 as FVKESK. J gave up 3 bases and V 3 bases, and 3 bases lay outside the gene matches. This CDR3 has 17 residues. The CDR3 DNA reads as TGTGCCAGCAGCCACCCGGGACTAGCGGGAGACACCGGGGAGCTGTTTTTT. It translates to CASSHPGLAGDTGELFF. Together with reference TRBV14 and TRBJ2-2, the CDR3 gives the full variable domain: EAGVTQFPSHSVIEKGQTVTLRCDPISGHDNLYWYRRVMGKEIKFLLHFVKESKQDESGMPNNRFLAERTGGTYSTLKVQPAELEDSGVYFCASSHPGLAGDTGELFFGEGSRLTVL.

The CDR3: CASRLFAGTSGTYEQYF. DNA of the CDR3: TGTGCAAGTCGCTTATTCGCCGGGACTAGCGGGACCTACGAGCAGTACTTC. The chain joins TRBV12-2 to TRBJ2-7; TRBD2, the table's D call, lacks a check against the DNA. TRBV12-2 is deemed a pseudogene. The CDR3 runs to 17 residues.

V and J are TRBV11-2 and TRBJ1-2; no clear D gene. With 5 bases removed from V and 2 bases from J, the gap between germline ends came to 9 bases. This CDR3 contains 13 residues. The germline gives CDR1 SGHAT, CDR2 FQNNGV. The CDR3 bases are TGTGCCAGCAGCACTACACTGAACTATGGCTACACCTTC. Its translation is CASSTTLNYGYTF.

This chain joins TRBV6-6 and TRBJ2-7; TRBD2 aligns across 8 bases. The CDR3 totals 17 residues. V lost 0 bases, J lost 3 bases, and 10 bases stayed unmatched. Germline V CDR1 and CDR2: MNHNY, SVGAGI (reference sequence). The CDR3 is CASSYSGRAGDFYEQYF. Here the CDR3 DNA reads TGTGCCAGCAGTTACTCCGGGAGAGCGGGGGACTTCTACGAGCAGTACTTC.

This clonotype was counted a few times. The rearrangement joins TRBV12-3 or TRBV12-4 to TRBJ2-5; 8 bases agree with TRBD2. The CDR3 covers 14 residues. Trimming took 4 bases from V and 3 from J; bases not matched to a gene: 4. The CDR3 DNA follows: TGTGCCAGCAGTTCCGGGACTAGGAAAGAGACCCAGTACTTC. Translated, it gives CASSSGTRKETQYF.

The chain uses TRBV19 and TRBJ1-1; TRBD1 agrees at 11 bases. Trimming at V came to 0 bases and at J to 3 bases, leaving 12 bases not matched to a gene. The CDR3 covers 19 residues. CDR1 LNHDA and CDR2 SQIVND come from the germline V gene (reference sequence). The DNA of the CDR3 is TGTGCCAGTAGTATAGAGGTCTCCGGGACAGGGGGGTTGGACACTGAAGCTTTCTTT. It specifies CASSIEVSGTGGLDTEAFF.

The gene calls are TRBV5-1 and TRBJ2-1, with 13 bases matching TRBD2. CDR3 length: 15 residues. Germline assignment: CDR1 SGHRS and CDR2 YFSETQ. V shed 4 bases, J shed 8 bases, and the junction held 6 bases outside the gene matches. CDR3 nucleotide sequence: TGCGCCAGCAGCGTGACTAGCGGGAGGAAAGATGAGCAGTTCTTC. Protein: CASSVTSGRKDEQFF. Based on the CDR3 plus reference TRBV5-1 and TRBJ2-1, the full variable domain is KAGVTQTPRYLIKTRGQQVTLSCSPISGHRSVSWYQQTPGQGLQFLFEYFSETQRNKGNFPGRFSGRQFSNSRSEMNVSTLELGDSALYLCASSVTSGRKDEQFFGPGTRLTVL.

This clonotype was detected only a few times. CDR3 DNA sequence: TGTGCCACCAGTGATCCCCCCACAGATACGCAGTATTTT. It translates to CATSDPPTDTQYF. This sequence joins TRBV24-1 and TRBJ2-3; D ambiguous. Looked up from germline, CDR1 is KGHDR and CDR2 is SFDVKD. Trimming stripped 3 bases from V and 2 bases from J, with 5 bases between. This CDR3 has 13 residues.

This clonotype has a handful of counts. V gene TRBV24-1 combines with J gene TRBJ1-2; the D is unclear. This CDR3 region has 15 residues. V was shortened by 2 bases and J by 5 bases, with 14 bases between the two germline ends. CDR1 is KGHDR and CDR2 is SFDVKD in the germline V gene. The CDR3 spells CATSDSGQSPYGYTF. CDR3 nucleotide sequence: TGTGCCACCAGTGATTCGGGTCAATCTCCTTATGGCTACACCTTC.

The CDR3 sequence is CASRYGGLAGGLTDTQYF. The CDR3 DNA reads as TGTGCCAGCAGATACGGTGGGCTAGCGGGAGGACTCACAGATACGCAGTATTTT. This sequence joins TRBV28 and TRBJ2-3; 11 bases fit TRBD2. Germline-derived CDR1 and CDR2 are MDHEN and SYDVKM. This CDR3 is built from 18 residues. The V gene end was trimmed by 6 bases and the J gene end by 2 bases; junction bases not matched to a gene: 13.

This sequence joins TRBV5-5 and TRBJ2-1; TRBD1 is a possible D gene (5 bases). The CDR3 loop spans 13 amino acids. The germline V and J ends were trimmed by 4 bases and 13 bases, with 18 bases remaining between them. The germline V gene encodes CDR1 SGHKS and CDR2 YYEKEE (reference sequence). The CDR3 here is CASSPAGHPGQFF. CDR3 in DNA: TGTGCCAGCAGCCCCGCTGGACACCCGGGCCAGTTCTTC. Using reference TRBV5-5 and TRBJ2-1 for the parts outside the CDR3, the full variable domain is DAGVTQSPTHLIKTRGQQVTLRCSPISGHKSVSWYQQVLGQGPQFIFQYYEKEERGRGNFPDRFSARQFPNYSSELNVNALLLGDSALYLCASSPAGHPGQFFGPGTRLTVL.

J is TRBJ1-4 and V is TRBV3-1; 7 nucleotides match TRBD1. In germline, CDR1 is LGHDT, CDR2 YNNKEL (reference sequence). The CDR3 is 14 residues long. After removal of 3 bases from V and 6 bases from J, the junction contained 4 bases not matched to a gene. This chain's CDR3 is CASSQEGADEKLFF. The CDR3 DNA reads TGTGCCAGCAGCCAGGAGGGGGCGGATGAAAAACTGTTTTTT.

This clonotype was seen a few times. The chain has TRBV5-5 and TRBJ2-3; D remains ambiguous. Trimming cost V 1 base and J 6 bases, with 9 bases left between them. The CDR3 is 13 amino acids. CDR1 is SGHKS and CDR2 is YYEKEE in the germline V gene (reference sequence). The CDR3 sequence is CASSLSPFDTQYF. DNA of the CDR3: TGTGCCAGCAGCTTGTCACCGTTTGATACGCAGTATTTT.

This clonotype was recorded a few times. The chain uses TRBV7-9 and TRBJ1-5; weak D call: TRBD1 (5 bases). The CDR3 consists of 16 residues. Germline V lookup: CDR1 SEHNR, CDR2 FQNEAQ (reference sequence). V lost 4 bases and J lost 7, with 20 bases in between. The CDR3 DNA reads as TGTGCCAGCAGCTCCATCGTGGGGACGGGTGGGCAGCCCCAGCATTTT. It specifies CASSSIVGTGGQPQHF.

CDR3 nucleotide sequence: TGTGCCAGCACCCGACAGGCCTCCAGAGTTTACGAGCAGTACTTC. This sequence encodes CASTRQASRVYEQYF. This chain links TRBV5-5 with TRBJ2-7; possible D gene TRBD1, 6 bases. Germline CDR1 is SGHKS and CDR2 is YYEKEE (reference sequence). The CDR3 extends over 15 amino acids. V gave up 6 bases and J gave up 4 bases, with 20 bases separating them.

V is TRBV29-1 and J is TRBJ2-2; TRBD1 matches 7 bases. V shed 1 base and J 0 bases; nucleotides not matched to a gene: 2. Germline V gives CDR1 SQVTM, CDR2 ANQGSEA. CDR3 length equals 15 residues. CDR3 nucleotide sequence: TGCAGCGTTGAAGGGGACAGAGCGAACACCGGGGAGCTGTTTTTT. Residues: CSVEGDRANTGELFF.

This clonotype has ten or more counts. The V call is TRBV12-3 or TRBV12-4, the J call TRBJ2-3, with 12 positions matching TRBD2. This CDR3 contains 18 residues. With 3 bases clipped from V and 5 bases from J, the junction kept 12 bases outside the gene matches. This CDR3 reads CASSLLASGGADGDTQYF. The CDR3 bases are TGTGCCAGCAGTTTGTTGGCTAGCGGGGGGGCCGATGGAGATACGCAGTATTTT.

The chain uses TRBV19 and TRBJ2-3, with 8 nucleotides matching TRBD2. This CDR3 comprises 15 residues. The V segment lost 3 bases and the J segment 4 bases; nucleotides outside the gene matches: 6. Germline values: CDR1 LNHDA, CDR2 SQIVND (reference sequence). This CDR3 reads CASSIFAGGPDTQYF. The CDR3 nucleotides are TGTGCCAGTAGTATCTTCGCGGGAGGCCCAGATACGCAGTATTTT.

In DNA form, the CDR3 reads TGCGCCAGCAGCTTCGCATCGGCCCACGAGCAGTACTTC. It codes for CASSFASAHEQYF. The rearrangement uses TRBV5-1 and TRBJ2-7; unclear D gene. Trimming removed 2 bases from V and 5 bases from J, with 11 bases in between. Germline V CDR1 and CDR2: SGHRS, YFSETQ. The CDR3 runs to 13 residues.

This chain joins TRBV6-5 and TRBJ2-7, with 9 bases fitting TRBD1. This CDR3 contains 15 residues. Germline CDR1 reads MNHEY; CDR2 reads SVGAGI. Trimming removed 5 bases from V and 6 bases from J; junction bases left unmatched: 11. The CDR3 loop is CASSPTGGIRSEQYF. Written as DNA, the CDR3 is TGTGCCAGCAGTCCTACAGGGGGCATCAGGTCCGAGCAGTACTTC.

This clonotype was seen many times. This rearrangement joins TRBV3-1 to TRBJ2-2; 7 bases align to TRBD1. The V segment lost 5 bases and the J segment 3 bases; nucleotides outside the gene matches: 3. CDR1 is LGHDT and CDR2 is YNNKEL in the germline V gene (reference sequence). The CDR3 contains 14 residues. The CDR3 coding sequence is TGTGCCAGCAGCGGGACAGCCTACACCGGGGAGCTGTTTTTT. This sequence encodes CASSGTAYTGELFF.